A selection of T cell receptor beta chains follows, all from one sample in a study of T-cell memory formation after mild COVID-19. Each CDR3 protein is one row after TCRdb ran MiXCR on the 5' RACE reads. The data hold a few hundred thousand distinct CDR3 sequences, with 8% to 9.5% observed a single time. Sequenced material: PBMCs or a T cell subset sorted from them (not recorded which). The receptors shown here come from a man between 18 and 35 years old who had mild COVID-19 (a few samples of this study predate the infection). Cell type and time point are not known. Each CDR3 is given with its conserved first and last residue. D genes are given only for firm matches. Not every row has a clone size; where given, it reads once, few, many or a size class.

d_gene,v_gene,j_gene,abundance,CDR3aa,CDR3nt
.,TRBV5-5,TRBJ2-2,.,CASSHRAGGELFF,TGTGCCAGCAGCCACAGGGCTGGCGGGGAGCTGTTTTTT
TRBD1,TRBV25-1,TRBJ1-6,few,CASSEYTGGVGNSPLHF,TGTGCCAGCAGTGAATATACAGGGGGAGTAGGTAATTCACCCCTCCACTTT
.,TRBV4-3,TRBJ2-7,many,CASSQAQGAYEQYF,TGCGCCAGCAGCCAGGCTCAGGGAGCCTACGAGCAGTACTTC
TRBD1,TRBV9,TRBJ1-2,.,CASSADRGRKHGYTF,TGTGCCAGCAGCGCGGACAGGGGGCGTAAGCATGGCTACACCTTC
.,TRBV6-4,TRBJ1-2,.,CASSQGRGYGYTF,TGTGCCAGTAGCCAGGGTCGAGGCTATGGCTACACCTTC
.,TRBV7-2,TRBJ1-2,.,CASSFNDYGYTF,TGTGCCAGCAGCTTCAACGACTATGGCTACACCTTC
.,TRBV2,TRBJ2-2,.,CASSADVTGELFF,TGTGCCAGCAGTGCCGACGTCACCGGGGAGCTGTTTTTT
.,TRBV29-1,TRBJ1-1,many,CMVTNTEAFF,TGCATGGTTACGAACACTGAAGCTTTCTTT
TRBD1,TRBV7-2,TRBJ1-2,few,CASSLPGTGGWNYGYTF,TGTGCCAGCAGCTTACCCGGGACAGGGGGTTGGAACTATGGCTACACCTTC
.,TRBV25-1,TRBJ2-7,few,CAAGSYEQYF,TGTGCCGCAGGGTCCTACGAGCAGTACTTC
.,TRBV24-1,TRBJ2-7,few,CAILQDGEKYF,TGTGCCATCCTGCAGGACGGGGAAAAGTACTTC
TRBD1,TRBV5-1,TRBJ1-1,.,CASSRGTGKDSEAFF,TGCGCCAGCAGCAGGGGGACAGGGAAAGACTCTGAAGCTTTCTTT
.,TRBV5-1,TRBJ1-1,many,CASSAAGHGNTEAFF,TGCGCCAGCAGCGCTGCGGGACACGGGAACACTGAAGCTTTCTTT
.,TRBV6-5,TRBJ2-3,few,CASSFSRTDTQYF,TGTGCCAGCAGTTTCTCGCGCACAGATACGCAGTATTTT
.,TRBV18,TRBJ2-5,.,CASSLRMGEETQYF,TGTGCCAGCTCACTCCGTATGGGGGAAGAGACCCAGTACTTC
TRBD2,TRBV11-2,TRBJ2-1,.,CASSPGTSKLATYNEQFF,TGTGCCAGCAGCCCTGGGACTAGTAAGCTGGCGACCTACAATGAGCAGTTCTTC
TRBD2,TRBV5-1,TRBJ2-3,.,CASSLGRGGQGDTQYF,TGCGCCAGCAGCTTGGGTCGGGGGGGCCAAGGAGATACGCAGTATTTT
.,TRBV28,TRBJ1-1,.,CASSRRALAEAFF,TGTGCCAGCAGTCGCAGGGCTTTGGCTGAAGCTTTCTTT
.,TRBV27,TRBJ2-3,many,CASSLSRVGGDTQYF,TGTGCCAGCAGTCTCTCCCGGGTGGGGGGAGATACGCAGTATTTT
.,TRBV12-3/TRBV12-4,TRBJ1-2,.,CASSPGDQGSYGYTF,TGTGCCAGCAGTCCCGGGGACCAGGGGTCCTATGGCTACACCTTC
.,TRBV7-9,TRBJ1-4,.,CASSVDALGKLFF,TGTGCCAGCAGCGTCGACGCGTTGGGAAAACTGTTTTTT
.,TRBV12-3/TRBV12-4,TRBJ1-6,many,CASSLARGHSPLHF,TGTGCCAGCAGTTTAGCGCGAGGGCATTCACCCCTCCACTTT
.,TRBV18,TRBJ1-1,many,CASSPRNLNTEAFF,TGTGCCAGCTCACCAAGGAATTTGAACACTGAAGCTTTCTTT
TRBD1,TRBV5-1,TRBJ1-2,few,CASSLTGTGVFGYTF,TGCGCCAGCAGCTTGACCGGGACAGGGGTTTTTGGCTACACCTTC
.,TRBV5-5,TRBJ1-1,.,CASTRDMNTEAFF,TGTGCCAGCACCCGCGACATGAACACTGAAGCTTTCTTT
.,TRBV5-1,TRBJ2-2,many,CASSSDTNTGELFF,TGCGCCAGCAGCTCGGACACGAACACCGGGGAGCTGTTTTTT
.,TRBV6-2/TRBV6-3,TRBJ1-5,.,CASRQGQPQHF,TGTGCCAGCAGGCAGGGTCAGCCCCAGCATTTT
.,TRBV3-1,TRBJ2-5,.,CASSHAGQETQYF,TGTGCCAGCAGCCATGCAGGACAAGAGACCCAGTACTTC
TRBD2,TRBV20-1,TRBJ2-5,.,CSARDRLAGEQETQYF,TGCAGTGCTAGAGATCGACTAGCGGGGGAACAAGAGACCCAGTACTTC
.,TRBV6-5,TRBJ1-6,many,CASSYGSTTDYNSPLHF,TGTGCCAGCAGTTATGGGTCCACCACCGACTATAATTCACCCCTCCACTTT
.,TRBV12-3/TRBV12-4,TRBJ1-4,few,CASSTYTRNEKLFF,TGTGCCAGCAGCACATATACACGGAATGAAAAACTGTTTTTT
.,TRBV20-1,TRBJ2-1,many,CSATGYSYNEQFF,TGCAGTGCCACGGGATACTCCTACAATGAGCAGTTCTTC
TRBD2,TRBV24-1,TRBJ2-5,.,CATSVHGRETQYF,TGTGCCACCAGTGTTCACGGGAGGGAGACCCAGTACTTC
TRBD1,TRBV7-6,TRBJ2-3,many,CASSLGTGRFTDTQYF,TGTGCCAGCAGCTTAGGGACAGGGCGGTTTACAGATACGCAGTATTTT
.,TRBV4-2,TRBJ2-5,.,CASSQEELGETQYF,TGTGCCAGCAGCCAAGAGGAGCTAGGAGAGACCCAGTACTTC
TRBD1,TRBV6-4,TRBJ2-2,many,CASSETPGQGSGELFF,TGTGCCAGCAGCGAAACCCCCGGACAGGGATCCGGGGAGCTGTTTTTT
TRBD2,TRBV5-6,TRBJ2-1,many,CASSSNLAGDLHNEQFF,TGTGCCAGCAGCTCTAACTTAGCGGGGGACCTCCACAATGAGCAGTTCTTC